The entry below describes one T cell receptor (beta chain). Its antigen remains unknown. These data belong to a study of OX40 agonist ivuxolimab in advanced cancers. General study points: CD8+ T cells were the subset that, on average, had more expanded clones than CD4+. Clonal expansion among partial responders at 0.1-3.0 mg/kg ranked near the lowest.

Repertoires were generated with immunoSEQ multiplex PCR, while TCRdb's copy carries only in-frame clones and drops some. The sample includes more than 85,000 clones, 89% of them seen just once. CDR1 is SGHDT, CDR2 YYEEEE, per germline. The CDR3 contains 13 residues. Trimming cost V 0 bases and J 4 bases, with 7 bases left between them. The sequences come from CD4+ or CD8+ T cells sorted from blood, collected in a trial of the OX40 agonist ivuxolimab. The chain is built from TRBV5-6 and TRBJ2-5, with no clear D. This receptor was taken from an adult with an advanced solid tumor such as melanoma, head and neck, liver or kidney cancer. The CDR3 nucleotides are TGTGCCAGCAGCTTGGTACAAGTAGAGACCCAGTACTTC. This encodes CASSLVQVETQYF.